This passage covers 3 T cell receptor beta chains from one sample sequenced in a study of T cell repertoires in cytomegalovirus infection. TCRdb fed the reads into MiXCR, producing one record per CDR3 protein. The sample yields 300,000 to 400,000 distinct CDR3 sequences, about a sixth seen once. Sequencing was carried out using PBMCs. All receptors come from a human donor in good health (CMV status not recorded). Some clones in this sample may be carry-over from other donors' samples.

This clonotype was seen ten or more times. V usage is TRBV6-2 or TRBV6-3 and J usage is TRBJ2-1; possible D gene TRBD1, 5 bases. Germline loops: CDR1 MNHEY, CDR2 SVGEGT. Trimming took 5 bases from V and 9 from J, leaving 20 bases between them. This CDR3 is 15 amino acids long. CDR3 residues: CASSPRRVLHGEQFF. The CDR3 DNA follows: TGTGCCAGCAGTCCCCGCAGGGTCCTACATGGTGAGCAGTTCTTC.

This clonotype was recorded many times. This chain links TRBV7-9 with TRBJ2-6; tentatively, D is TRBD1 or TRBD2 (5 bases each). CDR3 length: 16 residues. V gave up 4 bases and J gave up 0 bases, with 10 bases separating them. Germline lookup yields CDR1 SEHNR and CDR2 FQNEAQ (reference sequence). The CDR3 is CASSWDAGSGANVLTF. The DNA for the CDR3 is TGTGCCAGCAGCTGGGACGCGGGCTCTGGGGCCAACGTCCTGACTTTC.

This clonotype was detected ten times or more. J is TRBJ2-3 and V is TRBV4-1, with TRBD2 matching over 7 bases. Germline loops: CDR1 MGHRA, CDR2 YSYEKL. The V and J ends lost 6 bases and 3 bases, in that order; junction bases with no gene match: 12. CDR3 length equals 16 residues. The CDR3 reads CASSSPTGTTTDTQYF. The CDR3 DNA sequence: TGCGCCAGCAGTTCCCCCACCGGGACTACGACAGATACGCAGTATTTT.